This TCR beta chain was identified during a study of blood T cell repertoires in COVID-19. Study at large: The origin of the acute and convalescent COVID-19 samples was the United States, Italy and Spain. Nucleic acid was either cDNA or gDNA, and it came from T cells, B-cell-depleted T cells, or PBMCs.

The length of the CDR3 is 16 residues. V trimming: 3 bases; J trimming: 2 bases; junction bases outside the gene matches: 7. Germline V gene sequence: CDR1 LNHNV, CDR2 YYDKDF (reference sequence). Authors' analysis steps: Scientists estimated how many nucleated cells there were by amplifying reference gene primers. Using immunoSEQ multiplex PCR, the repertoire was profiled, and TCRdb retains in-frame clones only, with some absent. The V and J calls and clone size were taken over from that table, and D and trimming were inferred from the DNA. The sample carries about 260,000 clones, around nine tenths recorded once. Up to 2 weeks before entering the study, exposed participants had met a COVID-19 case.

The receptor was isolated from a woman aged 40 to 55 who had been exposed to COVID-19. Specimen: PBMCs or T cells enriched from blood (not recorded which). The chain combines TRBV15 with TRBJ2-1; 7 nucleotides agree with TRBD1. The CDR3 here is CATSSRDGTAYNEQFF. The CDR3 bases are TGTGCCACCAGCAGCCGGGACGGGACAGCCTACAATGAGCAGTTCTTC.